The source of this T cell receptor (beta chain) is a study of OX40 agonist ivuxolimab in advanced cancers. Study at large: Those enrolled were less than 85% male, with a mean age of 60 years and ages from roughly 20 to 85. Treatment received earlier with anti-PD-1, anti-PD-L1 or anti-CTLA-4 agents was allowed, and around 36% had some.

This clone showed up many times. The antigen is unknown. Study-wide points: Some of the lowest clonal expansion was seen in partial responders at 0.1-3.0 mg/kg.

CDR1 and CDR2 from the germline V gene are SGHNT and YYREEE (reference sequence). This CDR3 spans 16 amino acids. Trimming took 3 bases from V and 5 from J; bases not matched to a gene: 5. Generated by immunoSEQ multiplex PCR, the TCRdb table keeps only in-frame clones and is missing some. The sample has 15,000 to 20,000 clones, just under 75% seen once. The sequenced sample was CD4+ or CD8+ T cells sorted from blood, obtained in a trial of the OX40 agonist ivuxolimab. The TCR comes from an adult with an advanced solid tumor such as melanoma, head and neck, liver or kidney cancer. The chain couples TRBV5-4 to TRBJ2-3, with 14 nucleotides matching TRBD2. The CDR3 loop reads CASSSGLAGERDTQYF. The CDR3 nucleotides are TGTGCCAGCAGCTCGGGACTAGCGGGGGAAAGAGATACGCAGTATTTT.